This is a list of T cell receptor beta chains from one sample in a study of human T cells and chemical hapten exposure. TCRdb re-called the RACE reads with MiXCR, one entry per CDR3 protein. The sample has some 200,000 distinct CDR3 sequences, about 22% seen once. The specimen was whole blood, collected in connection with sensitization to the hapten diphenylcyclopropenone (DPC). These TCRs come from a woman in her fifties or sixties with alopecia areata. Some clones in this sample may be carry-over from other donors' samples. The CDR3 runs from the conserved cysteine through the conserved F or W. A D gene is named only where the DNA matches it firmly. A row's size may be missing; if present it is once, few, many or a size class.

d_gene,j_gene,v_gene,abundance,CDR3aa,CDR3nt
.,TRBJ2-3,TRBV5-1,few,CASSLKRDTQYF,TGCGCCAGCAGCTTGAAGCGAGATACGCAGTATTTT
TRBD2,TRBJ2-2,TRBV2,few,CASRLGEGLISTGELFF,TGTGCCAGCAGACTGGGGGAGGGCCTAATCAGCACCGGGGAGCTGTTTTTT
.,TRBJ2-1,TRBV7-2,.,CASSLGRANNEQFF,TGTGCCAGCAGCTTAGGACGGGCCAACAATGAGCAGTTCTTC
TRBD2,TRBJ2-7,TRBV20-1,few,CSARDIHRSGSLSQITYEQYF,TGCAGTGCTAGAGATATCCATAGGAGCGGGAGTTTAAGCCAAATCACCTACGAGCAGTACTTC
.,TRBJ2-2,TRBV6-5,.,CASSYWMAGELFF,TGTGCCAGCAGTTATTGGATGGCCGGGGAGCTGTTTTTT
.,TRBJ2-7,TRBV9,.,CASSVEVAALPYEQYF,TGTGCCAGCAGCGTAGAGGTAGCGGCCCTGCCCTACGAGCAGTACTTC
.,TRBJ1-1,TRBV7-9,few,CASSPAPSGNTEAFF,TGTGCCAGCAGCCCGGCCCCATCGGGGAACACTGAAGCTTTCTTT
TRBD1,TRBJ2-2,TRBV20-1,.,CSAKVRDRVPGELFF,TGCAGTGCTAAAGTCCGGGACAGGGTCCCCGGGGAGCTGTTTTTT
.,TRBJ2-5,TRBV5-1,few,CASSLEGGQETQYF,TGCGCCAGCAGCTTGGAAGGGGGTCAAGAGACCCAGTACTTC
.,TRBJ2-2,TRBV5-1,.,CASSLERDRELFF,TGCGCCAGCAGCTTGGAAAGGGACCGGGAGCTGTTTTTT
.,TRBJ2-1,TRBV20-1,.,CSARDLWERQSSYNEQFF,TGCAGTGCTAGAGACCTATGGGAGCGTCAGAGCTCCTACAATGAGCAGTTCTTC
TRBD1,TRBJ1-5,TRBV20-1,.,CSASYRGDQPQHF,TGCAGTGCTAGTTACAGGGGTGATCAGCCCCAGCATTTT
.,TRBJ2-2,TRBV25-1,few,CASSEFPVSNTGELFF,TGTGCCAGCAGTGAGTTCCCAGTGTCGAACACCGGGGAGCTGTTTTTT
.,TRBJ2-1,TRBV2,few,CASSGRGGAVSAEQFF,TGTGCCAGCAGTGGAAGGGGGGGAGCGGTGTCCGCTGAGCAGTTCTTC
.,TRBJ2-2,TRBV18,.,CASSRQDTGELFF,TGTGCCAGCTCGCGACAAGACACCGGGGAGCTGTTTTTT
.,TRBJ2-1,TRBV7-7,many,CASSFGAGFDEQFF,TGTGCCAGCAGCTTTGGGGCAGGGTTTGATGAGCAGTTCTTC
TRBD2,TRBJ2-1,TRBV20-1,few,CSARDLREVYNEQFF,TGCAGTGCTAGAGATCTGCGGGAGGTCTACAATGAGCAGTTCTTC
TRBD1,TRBJ1-6,TRBV10-2,few,CASSEPTTGGLSNSPLHF,TGCGCCAGCAGTGAGCCGACAACAGGGGGATTGAGTAATTCACCCCTCCACTTT
TRBD2,TRBJ2-2,TRBV29-1,few,CSGAGLAGGTGELFF,TGCAGCGGAGCTGGACTAGCGGGTGGCACCGGGGAGCTGTTTTTT
.,TRBJ1-6,TRBV6-5,.,CASSYSGQGVSYNSPLHF,TGTGCCAGCAGTTACTCGGGGCAGGGAGTCTCCTATAATTCACCCCTCCACTTT
.,TRBJ2-2,TRBV7-9,.,CASSSNDRGTGELFF,TGTGCCAGCAGCTCGAACGACCGGGGCACCGGGGAGCTGTTTTTT
TRBD1,TRBJ1-4,TRBV9,.,CASSGPGQGYEKLFF,TGTGCCAGCAGCGGACCGGGACAGGGGTATGAAAAACTGTTTTTT
TRBD2,TRBJ2-1,TRBV11-2,few,CASSFGSGRTEQFF,TGTGCCAGCAGCTTTGGTAGCGGGAGGACTGAGCAGTTCTTC
.,TRBJ2-7,TRBV12-3/TRBV12-4,.,CASSLPRGAEEQYF,TGTGCCAGCAGTCTCCCCCGGGGGGCTGAAGAGCAGTACTTC
.,TRBJ2-7,TRBV20-1,.,CSAREAAAYEQYF,TGCAGTGCTAGAGAGGCAGCCGCCTACGAGCAGTACTTC
TRBD1,TRBJ1-1,TRBV20-1,few,CSASGTGGMNTEAFF,TGCAGTGCTTCCGGGACAGGGGGGATGAACACTGAAGCTTTCTTT
.,TRBJ1-5,TRBV29-1,once,CSVGESNQPQHF,TGCAGCGTTGGGGAAAGCAATCAGCCCCAGCATTTT
.,TRBJ1-3,TRBV29-1,few,CSVGVNSGNTIYF,TGCAGCGTTGGGGTTAATTCTGGAAACACCATATATTTT
.,TRBJ1-6,TRBV20-1,.,CSASLQYPNSPLHF,TGCAGTGCTAGCCTACAGTACCCGAATTCACCCCTCCACTTT
.,TRBJ2-6,TRBV29-1,few,CSVAGSSGANVLTF,TGCAGCGTTGCTGGGAGCTCTGGGGCCAACGTCCTGACTTTC
TRBD1,TRBJ1-3,TRBV7-2,.,CASSPKRPGQGSLAGNTIYF,TGTGCCAGCAGCCCGAAGAGGCCGGGACAGGGATCACTTGCTGGAAACACCATATATTTT
.,TRBJ1-3,TRBV4-2,.,CASSQARENTIYF,TGTGCCAGCAGCCAAGCCCGGGAAAACACCATATATTTT
TRBD1,TRBJ2-7,TRBV24-1,.,CATSGRQGGPDEQYF,TGTGCCACCAGTGGCCGACAGGGTGGCCCGGACGAGCAGTACTTC
.,TRBJ2-7,TRBV5-1,.,CASFPGGNSYEQYF,TGCGCCAGCTTCCCGGGCGGGAACTCCTACGAGCAGTACTTC
TRBD2,TRBJ2-6,TRBV20-1,.,CSASPALGGAGANVLTF,TGCAGTGCTAGCCCCGCGCTGGGAGGGGCAGGGGCCAACGTCCTGACTTTC
.,TRBJ2-1,TRBV15,once,CATSRDLGTPGFF,TGTGCCACCAGCAGAGATCTTGGGACCCCGGGCTTCTTC
.,TRBJ1-1,TRBV29-1,few,CSVVGTEAFF,TGCAGCGTTGTTGGGACAGAAGCTTTCTTT
TRBD2,TRBJ2-1,TRBV5-1,few,CASSSSGRGF,TGCGCCAGCAGCTCCAGCGGGAGGGGCTTC
.,TRBJ1-1,TRBV18,few,CASSLGPGTEAFF,TGTGCCAGCTCACTCGGACCCGGGACTGAAGCTTTCTTT
.,TRBJ1-1,TRBV9,many,CASSVGSLFAGVGTEAFF,TGTGCCAGCAGCGTAGGGTCCCTGTTCGCAGGGGTTGGCACTGAAGCTTTCTTT
TRBD2,TRBJ2-1,TRBV5-4,.,CASKTSGNSEQFF,TGTGCCAGCAAAACGAGCGGGAACAGTGAGCAGTTCTTC
.,TRBJ1-1,TRBV14,few,CASSQDIRSTEAFF,TGTGCCAGCAGCCAAGACATCCGTAGCACTGAAGCTTTCTTT
TRBD1,TRBJ1-1,TRBV29-1,.,CSERGPRGPEAFF,TGCAGCGAGAGGGGGCCCCGGGGCCCTGAAGCTTTCTTT
TRBD1,TRBJ1-1,TRBV5-1,few,CASRPWTGGVEAFF,TGCGCCAGCAGACCCTGGACAGGGGGAGTTGAAGCTTTCTTT
TRBD2,TRBJ2-5,TRBV7-9,.,CASSRRTGSGSVETQYF,TGTGCCAGCAGCCGGCGCACGGGTAGCGGGAGTGTGGAGACCCAGTACTTC
.,TRBJ2-3,TRBV24-1,.,CATSDEGRTDTQYF,TGTGCCACCAGTGACGAGGGAAGAACAGATACGCAGTATTTT
.,TRBJ2-2,TRBV9,few,CASSTRSTGELFF,TGTGCCAGCAGCACACGGAGTACCGGGGAGCTGTTTTTT
.,TRBJ2-3,TRBV2,.,CASSESPNTDTQYF,TGTGCCAGCAGCGAGTCACCTAACACAGATACGCAGTATTTT
TRBD2,TRBJ2-3,TRBV20-1,.,CSSTTGLAGADTQYF,TGCAGTTCGACTACCGGACTAGCCGGCGCAGATACGCAGTATTTT
.,TRBJ2-7,TRBV20-1,.,CSARDSSFGEQYF,TGCAGTGCTAGGGACAGTTCCTTTGGGGAGCAGTACTTC